This T cell receptor (beta chain) was obtained from a study of blood T cell repertoires in COVID-19. CDR1 SQVTM and CDR2 ANQGSEA come from the germline V gene. The CDR3 length is 13 residues. V was pared by 3 bases and J by 5 bases, with 13 bases between. Clones were read by immunoSEQ multiplex PCR, and TCRdb kept only the in-frame ones, dropping some. This table has 30,000 to 40,000 clones, just under 80% appearing once. V usage is TRBV29-1 and J usage is TRBJ1-2, with D perhaps TRBD1 (6 bases). The sequence was collected from a man at least 80 years old with active or convalescent COVID-19. Sequenced material: peripheral blood. CDR3 in amino acids: CSVDSRGGYGYTF. In nucleotides, the CDR3 is TGCAGCGTTGATTCTAGGGGGGGATATGGCTACACCTTC.